Below, 13 T cell receptor beta chains from the same sample are listed, as sequenced in a study of shared clonotypes between healthy human individuals. The data were produced by immunoSEQ multiplex PCR, yet TCRdb's version contains in-frame clones alone and is incomplete. Among approximately 740,000 clones listed, 80% to 95% were seen once. As defined, naive CD8 cells were CD45RO-negative and positively selected for CCR7, with terminally differentiated effector memory CD45RA+ cells excluded. The sample was naive CD8+ T cells sorted from blood. These receptors originate from a man aged 25 to 40 in good health.

J is TRBJ1-2 and V is TRBV9, with 9 nucleotides matching TRBD1. The junction had 4 bases not matched to a gene; V was cut back by 3 bases and J by 10 bases. The germline gives CDR1 SGDLS, CDR2 YYNGEE. This CDR3 region has 12 residues. The CDR3 nucleotides read TGTGCCAGCAGCGGGGACAGGGAGGACTACACCTTC. Protein product: CASSGDREDYTF.

V is TRBV5-5 and J is TRBJ2-2, with D possibly matching TRBD2 (5 bases). Germline-derived CDR1 and CDR2 are SGHKS and YYEKEE (reference sequence). The CDR3 consists of 17 residues. V was pared by 4 bases and J by 4 bases, with 20 bases between. This CDR3 reads CASSGSSATAGTGELFF. The CDR3 nucleotides are TGTGCCAGCAGCGGTAGCTCCGCCACGGCGGGCACCGGGGAGCTGTTTTTT.

The V and J genes are TRBV4-1 and TRBJ2-7, with TRBD2 matching 8 bases. There are 15 residues in the CDR3. V trimming: 0 bases; J trimming: 4 bases; junction bases outside the gene matches: 5. Germline lookup yields CDR1 MGHRA and CDR2 YSYEKL. The CDR3 sequence is CASSQELADRYEQYF. The CDR3 DNA reads as TGCGCCAGCAGCCAAGAACTAGCGGATCGTTACGAGCAGTACTTC.

This chain links TRBV18 with TRBJ2-7, with 10 bases identical to TRBD2. The CDR3 has 17 residues. The V segment lost 4 bases and the J segment 6 bases; nucleotides outside the gene matches: 15. CDR1 and CDR2 from the germline V gene are KGHSH and LQKENI. The CDR3, as DNA: TGTGCCAGCTCACGTTCAGAAGAAGGAGCGGGAGGGGGCGAGCAGTACTTC. Translating gives CASSRSEEGAGGGEQYF.

The chain carries TRBV7-9 and TRBJ2-3, with a possible D match to TRBD2 (6 bases). Trimming removed 7 bases at V and 1 base at J, with 12 bases between. This CDR3 contains 14 residues. Germline V gene sequence: CDR1 SEHNR, CDR2 FQNEAQ (reference sequence). The DNA of the CDR3 is TGTGCCAGCAAGCCTAGCGTTCGCACAGATACGCAGTATTTT. This codes for CASKPSVRTDTQYF.

The gene calls are TRBV18 and TRBJ2-5, with no clear D. CDR1 is KGHSH, CDR2 LQKENI, per germline. V was shortened by 3 bases and J by 5 bases, with 4 bases between the two germline ends. The CDR3 has 11 amino acids. CDR3 DNA sequence: TGTGCCAGCTCACCGTGGGAGACCCAGTACTTC. This sequence encodes CASSPWETQYF.

The rearrangement links TRBV11-2 to TRBJ2-5; 8 bases align to TRBD2. Germline V gene sequence: CDR1 SGHAT, CDR2 FQNNGV. The CDR3 is 15 residues long. The trim removed 3 bases at V and 1 base at J, leaving 4 bases unmatched. In nucleotides, the CDR3 is TGTGCCAGCAGCTTTTCCAGCGGGAGCCAAGAGACCCAGTACTTC. It specifies CASSFSSGSQETQYF.

The chain employs TRBV28 and TRBJ2-1, with D maybe TRBD1 (5 bases). This CDR3 spans 15 amino acids. V was cut by 6 bases and J by 0 bases, with 12 bases left in between. From germline, CDR1 is MDHEN and CDR2 SYDVKM. CDR3 coding DNA: TGTGCCAGCAGGGATAACAGGTACTCCTACAATGAGCAGTTCTTC. Translation gives CASRDNRYSYNEQFF.

The rearrangement uses TRBV9 and TRBJ2-1, with unresolved D. Trimming stripped 4 bases from V and 5 bases from J, with 13 bases between. This CDR3 comprises 14 residues. In germline, CDR1 is SGDLS, CDR2 YYNGEE. CDR3 residues: CASSQIANNNEQFF. In DNA, the CDR3 is TGTGCCAGCAGCCAAATTGCAAATAACAATGAGCAGTTCTTC.

The genes are TRBV30 and TRBJ2-3; D ambiguous. The germline V gene encodes CDR1 GTSNPN and CDR2 SVGIG (reference sequence). This CDR3 is built from 12 residues. V lost 3 bases and J 6 bases, leaving 10 bases between the germline ends. CDR3 sequence: CAWSDTYDTQYF. In nucleotides, the CDR3 is TGTGCCTGGAGCGATACCTACGATACGCAGTATTTT.

The chain employs TRBV9 and TRBJ1-2; D is uncertain. The CDR3 totals 15 residues. Germline CDR1 and CDR2: SGDLS and YYNGEE. V was cut by 4 bases and J by 3 bases, with 16 bases left in between. CDR3 in DNA: TGTGCCAGCAGCCCCCCTGGCTGGCAGGACTATGGCTACACCTTC. Protein product: CASSPPGWQDYGYTF.

Concerning this clone: Other DNA sequences in the sample encode the same CDR3. This sequence joins TRBV27 and TRBJ2-7; 11 bases map to TRBD2. The germline V gene has CDR1 MNHEY and CDR2 SMNVEV (reference sequence). The CDR3 runs 16 residues. Trimming removed 2 bases from V and 2 bases from J; junction bases left unmatched: 5. CDR3 coding DNA: TGTGCCAGCAGTTTAGACGGGACTAGCGGAGCCTACGAGCAGTACTTC. Its protein is CASSLDGTSGAYEQYF.

V and J are TRBV2 and TRBJ1-4, with D maybe TRBD1 (5 bases). Trimming removed 3 bases at V and 13 bases at J, with 12 bases between. The CDR3 consists of 12 residues. Germline V gene lookup returns CDR1 SNHLY and CDR2 FYNNEI. The CDR3 sequence: CASSDGGGRLFF. The CDR3 DNA reads as TGTGCCAGCAGTGACGGCGGGGGGAGACTGTTTTTT.